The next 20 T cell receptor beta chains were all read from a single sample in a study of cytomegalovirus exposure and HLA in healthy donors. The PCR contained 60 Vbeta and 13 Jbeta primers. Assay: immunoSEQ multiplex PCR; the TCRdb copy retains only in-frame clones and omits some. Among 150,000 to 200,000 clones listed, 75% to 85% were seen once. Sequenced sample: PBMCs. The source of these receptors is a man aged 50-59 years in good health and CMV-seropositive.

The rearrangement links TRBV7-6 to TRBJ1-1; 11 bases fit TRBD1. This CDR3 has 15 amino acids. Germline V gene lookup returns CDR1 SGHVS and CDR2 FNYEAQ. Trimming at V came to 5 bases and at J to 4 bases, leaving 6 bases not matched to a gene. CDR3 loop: CASSQDRGRSTEAFF. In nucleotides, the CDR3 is TGTGCCAGCAGCCAGGACAGGGGGCGAAGCACTGAAGCTTTCTTT.

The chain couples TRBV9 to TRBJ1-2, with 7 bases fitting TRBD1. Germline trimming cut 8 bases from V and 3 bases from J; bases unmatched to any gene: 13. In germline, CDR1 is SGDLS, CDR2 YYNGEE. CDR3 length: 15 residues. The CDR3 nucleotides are TGTGCCAGTCGACAGGGATGGGTTGGGGACTATGGCTACACCTTC. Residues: CASRQGWVGDYGYTF.

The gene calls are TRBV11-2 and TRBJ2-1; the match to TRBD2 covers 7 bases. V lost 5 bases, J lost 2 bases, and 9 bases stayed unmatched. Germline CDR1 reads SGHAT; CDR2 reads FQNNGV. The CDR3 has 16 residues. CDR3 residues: CASSPRPSGTYNEQFF. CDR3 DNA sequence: TGTGCCAGCAGCCCCCGTCCTAGCGGAACCTACAATGAGCAGTTCTTC.

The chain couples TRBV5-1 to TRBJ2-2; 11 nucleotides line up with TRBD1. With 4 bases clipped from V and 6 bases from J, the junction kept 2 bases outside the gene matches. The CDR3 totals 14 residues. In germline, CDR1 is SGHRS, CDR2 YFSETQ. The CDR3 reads CASSRGQGAGELFF. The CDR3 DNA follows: TGCGCCAGCAGCAGGGGACAGGGGGCCGGGGAGCTGTTTTTT.

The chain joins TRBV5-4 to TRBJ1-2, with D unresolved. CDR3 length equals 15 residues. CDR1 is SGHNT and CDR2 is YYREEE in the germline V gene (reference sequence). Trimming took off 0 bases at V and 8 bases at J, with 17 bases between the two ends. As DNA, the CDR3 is TGTGCCAGCAGCTTGGATCCTAACCCTACTGAGGGCTACACCTTC. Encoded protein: CASSLDPNPTEGYTF.

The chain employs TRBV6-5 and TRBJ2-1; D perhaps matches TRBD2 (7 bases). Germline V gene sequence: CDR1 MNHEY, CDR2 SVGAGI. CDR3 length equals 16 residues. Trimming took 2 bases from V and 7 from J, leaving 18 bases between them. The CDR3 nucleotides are TGTGCCAGCAGTTACAATGGTCGGGGGGCCGGGAATGAGCAGTTCTTC. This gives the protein CASSYNGRGAGNEQFF.

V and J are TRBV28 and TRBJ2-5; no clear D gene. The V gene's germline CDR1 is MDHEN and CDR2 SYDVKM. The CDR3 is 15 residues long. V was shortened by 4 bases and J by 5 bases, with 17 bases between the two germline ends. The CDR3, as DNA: TGTGCCAGCAGTTCCCCGGAATCTCACGGGGAGACCCAGTACTTC. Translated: CASSSPESHGETQYF.

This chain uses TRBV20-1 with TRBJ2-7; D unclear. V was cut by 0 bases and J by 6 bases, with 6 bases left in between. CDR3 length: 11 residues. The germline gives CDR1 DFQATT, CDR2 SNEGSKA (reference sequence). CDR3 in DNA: TGCAGTGCTAGAGAGACACGCGAGCAGTACTTC. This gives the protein CSARETREQYF.

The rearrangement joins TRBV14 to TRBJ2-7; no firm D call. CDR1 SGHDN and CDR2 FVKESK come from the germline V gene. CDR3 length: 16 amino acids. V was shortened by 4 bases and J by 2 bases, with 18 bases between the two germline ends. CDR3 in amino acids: CASSPLTSLRAYEQYF. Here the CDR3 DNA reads TGTGCCAGCAGCCCACTGACTTCCCTCCGGGCCTACGAGCAGTACTTC.

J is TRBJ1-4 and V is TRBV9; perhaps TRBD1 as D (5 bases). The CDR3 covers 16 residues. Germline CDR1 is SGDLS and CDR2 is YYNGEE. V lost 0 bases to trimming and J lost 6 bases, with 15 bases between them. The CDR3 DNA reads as TGTGCCAGCAGCGTAGAACCGGCGGGAGGGGATGAAAAACTGTTTTTT. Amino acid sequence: CASSVEPAGGDEKLFF.

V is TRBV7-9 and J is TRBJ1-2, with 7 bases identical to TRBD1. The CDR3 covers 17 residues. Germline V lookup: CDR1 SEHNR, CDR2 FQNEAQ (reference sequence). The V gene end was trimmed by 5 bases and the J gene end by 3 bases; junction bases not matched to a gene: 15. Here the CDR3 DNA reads TGTGCCAGCAGCCCAGTTTCGACAGGGAAGGAAGACTATGGCTACACCTTC. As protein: CASSPVSTGKEDYGYTF.

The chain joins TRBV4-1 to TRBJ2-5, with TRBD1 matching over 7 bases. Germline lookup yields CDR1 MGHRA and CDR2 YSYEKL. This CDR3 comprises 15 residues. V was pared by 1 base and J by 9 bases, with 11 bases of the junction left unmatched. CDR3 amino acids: CASSQGRQGQRAQYF. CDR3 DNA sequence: TGCGCCAGCAGCCAAGGCCGACAGGGCCAGCGAGCCCAGTACTTC.

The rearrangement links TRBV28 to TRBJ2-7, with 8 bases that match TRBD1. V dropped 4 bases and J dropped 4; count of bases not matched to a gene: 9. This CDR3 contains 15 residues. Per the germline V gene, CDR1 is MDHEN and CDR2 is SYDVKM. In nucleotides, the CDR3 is TGTGCCAGCAGTTCCTGGACAGGGCTGGTTTACGAGCAGTACTTC. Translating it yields CASSSWTGLVYEQYF.

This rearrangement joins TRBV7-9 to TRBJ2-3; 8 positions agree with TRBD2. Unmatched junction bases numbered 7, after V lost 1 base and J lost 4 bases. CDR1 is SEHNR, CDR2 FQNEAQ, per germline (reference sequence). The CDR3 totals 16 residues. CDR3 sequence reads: CASSLVLGGASDTQYF. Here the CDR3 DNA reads TGTGCCAGCAGCTTAGTCCTCGGGGGGGCATCAGATACGCAGTATTTT.

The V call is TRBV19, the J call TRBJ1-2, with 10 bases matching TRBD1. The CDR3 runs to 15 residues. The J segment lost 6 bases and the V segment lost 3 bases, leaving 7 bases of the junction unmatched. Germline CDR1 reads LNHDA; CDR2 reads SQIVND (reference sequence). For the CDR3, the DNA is TGTGCCAGTAGTATTACTCCGGGACAGGGGCATGGCTACACCTTC. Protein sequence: CASSITPGQGHGYTF.

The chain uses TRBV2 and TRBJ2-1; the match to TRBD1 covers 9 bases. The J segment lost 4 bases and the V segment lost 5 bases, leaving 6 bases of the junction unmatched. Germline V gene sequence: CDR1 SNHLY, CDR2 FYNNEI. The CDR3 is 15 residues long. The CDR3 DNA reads TGTGCCAGCAGTTACGGGACAGGGTCTTACAATGAGCAGTTCTTC. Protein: CASSYGTGSYNEQFF.

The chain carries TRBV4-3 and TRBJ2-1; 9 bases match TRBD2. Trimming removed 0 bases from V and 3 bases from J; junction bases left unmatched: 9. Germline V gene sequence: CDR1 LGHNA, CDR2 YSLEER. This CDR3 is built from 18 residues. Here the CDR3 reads CASSQDGGGGAGYNEQFF. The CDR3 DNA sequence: TGCGCCAGCAGCCAAGATGGCGGCGGGGGGGCAGGCTACAATGAGCAGTTCTTC.

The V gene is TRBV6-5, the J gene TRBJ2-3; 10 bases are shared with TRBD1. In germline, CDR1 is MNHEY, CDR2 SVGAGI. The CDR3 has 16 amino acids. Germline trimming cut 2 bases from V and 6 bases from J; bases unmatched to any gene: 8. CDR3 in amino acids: CASSYLPGQGIDTQYF. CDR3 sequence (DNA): TGTGCCAGCAGTTACCTCCCGGGACAGGGGATCGATACGCAGTATTTT.

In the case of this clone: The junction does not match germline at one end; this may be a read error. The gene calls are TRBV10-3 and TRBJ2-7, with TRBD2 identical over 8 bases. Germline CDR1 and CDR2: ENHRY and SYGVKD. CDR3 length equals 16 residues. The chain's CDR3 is CAISEGLADSSYGQYF. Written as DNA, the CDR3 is TGTGCCATCAGTGAGGGACTAGCTGATAGCTCCTACGGGCAGTACTTC.

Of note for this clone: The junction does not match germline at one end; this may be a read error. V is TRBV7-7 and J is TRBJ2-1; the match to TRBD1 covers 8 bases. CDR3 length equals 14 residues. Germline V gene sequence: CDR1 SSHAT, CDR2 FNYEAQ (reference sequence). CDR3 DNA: TGTGCTAGCAGCTTAAGGAACAGGGGGGATGAGCAGTTCTTC. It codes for CASSLRNRGDEQFF.